The entry below gives a single TCR beta chain sequence along with its context. Under the authors' procedure: Scientists estimated how many nucleated cells there were by amplifying reference gene primers. The method was immunoSEQ multiplex PCR; TCRdb's version includes in-frame clones alone and lacks a portion of them. The V and J calls and clone size come from that table; D and trimming were worked out from the DNA. The table has over 120,000 clones, roughly four fifths seen once. These data come from a study of blood T cell repertoires in COVID-19. Study overall: The samples span acute and convalescent COVID-19 from the United States, Italy and Spain. T cells, B-cell-depleted T cells, or PBMCs provided the cDNA or gDNA that served as material.

Germline CDR1 and CDR2: MGHRA and YSYEKL. V shed 1 base and J 5 bases; nucleotides not matched to a gene: 7. The CDR3 covers 15 residues. This receptor was obtained from a woman aged 45-65 years with active or convalescent COVID-19. The sample comprised peripheral blood. The chain recombines TRBV4-1 with TRBJ2-7; 8 positions agree with TRBD2. The CDR3 region has the DNA TGCGCCAGCAGCCAAGGGTTAGCGGGAAGGGACGAGCAGTACTTC. Protein product: CASSQGLAGRDEQYF.